Following are 10 T cell receptor beta chains from one sample sequenced in a study of spatial heterogeneity in lung cancer. Overall study results and limits: The number of expanded tumor alpha and beta chains correlated with mutation number.

Noted time point: sample taken at primary tumor resection. TCRdb ran MiXCR on the 5' RACE reads and lists one entry per CDR3 protein. This sample carries 13,000 or so distinct CDR3 sequences, about 5.6% of them seen once, and the ten largest clones take approximately 12%. These TCRs' antigens remain unknown. This sample comprised lung tumor tissue, obtained at surgery. The receptors stem from a female donor with early-stage non-small cell lung cancer.

This clonotype occurred many times. The CDR3 sequence: CASSRAAGVFYAGELFF. Written as DNA, the CDR3 is TGTGCCAGCAGCCGCGCGGCGGGGGTGTTCTATGCCGGGGAGCTGTTTTTT. V gene TRBV5-4 combines with J gene TRBJ2-2; 7 nucleotides align to TRBD2. Trimming cost V 4 bases and J 6 bases; bases outside gene matches: 15. Germline V gene sequence: CDR1 SGHNT, CDR2 YYREEE (reference sequence). The CDR3 sequence is 17 residues long.

In this sample, this clonotype turned up many times. V and J are TRBV3-1 and TRBJ2-7; 7 nucleotides align to TRBD1. The V gene end was trimmed by 6 bases and the J gene end by 7 bases; junction bases not matched to a gene: 9. CDR1 and CDR2 (germline): LGHDT, YNNKEL (reference sequence). The CDR3 extends over 13 amino acids. CDR3 region: CASRGDRAWEQYF. The CDR3 bases are TGTGCCAGCAGGGGGGACAGAGCTTGGGAGCAGTACTTC.

This clonotype was detected ten times or more. The gene calls are TRBV6-1 and TRBJ2-7, with D possibly being TRBD2 (5 bases). Between the trimmed V and J ends, which lost 2 bases and 3 bases, there was a span of 8 bases. Germline loops: CDR1 MNHNS, CDR2 SASEGT. The CDR3 contains 13 residues. The CDR3 sequence: CASSETGSYEQYF. The CDR3 nucleotides read TGTGCCAGCAGTGAAACTGGGAGCTACGAGCAGTACTTC.

There are many counts of this clonotype. The chain employs TRBV9 and TRBJ2-3; D may be TRBD2 (7 bases). From germline, CDR1 is SGDLS and CDR2 YYNGEE. The CDR3 loop spans 15 amino acids. With 3 bases removed from V and 4 bases from J, the gap between germline ends came to 15 bases. CDR3 sequence: CASSASPGGADTQYF. The CDR3 nucleotides read TGTGCCAGCAGCGCTAGCCCGGGGGGCGCAGATACGCAGTATTTT.

This clonotype is deemed medium-sized. The chain is built from TRBV3-1 and TRBJ2-7, with D perhaps being TRBD1 or TRBD2 (5 bases each). Deletions cut 6 bases from V and 7 bases from J, with 25 bases between. The CDR3 runs 16 residues. The germline CDR1 and CDR2 sequences are LGHDT and YNNKEL (reference sequence). The DNA of the CDR3 is TGTGCCAGCAGTCTTTATGCCGGGACCCGGGCTGAAGAGCAGTACTTC. Translated: CASSLYAGTRAEEQYF.

This clonotype was counted many times. The V gene is TRBV5-1, the J gene TRBJ2-1, with D unresolved. This CDR3 comprises 16 residues. The V gene lost 0 bases and the J gene lost 3 bases, with 13 bases spanning the gap. CDR1 SGHRS and CDR2 YFSETQ come from the germline V gene. The CDR3 is CASSLARNLLYNEQFF. The CDR3 DNA follows: TGCGCCAGCAGCTTGGCGAGGAACCTCCTCTACAATGAGCAGTTCTTC.

This clonotype appeared many times. V usage is TRBV7-8 and J usage is TRBJ2-1; the D gene is possibly TRBD2 (7 bases). This CDR3 spans 16 amino acids. V was cut by 1 base and J by 7 bases, with 17 bases left in between. CDR1 and CDR2 from the germline V gene are SGHVS and FQNEAQ. As DNA, the CDR3 is TGTGCCAGCAGCTTAGGTTGGGCGGGGGCGGAGAATGAGCAGTTCTTC. Translating it yields CASSLGWAGAENEQFF.

This clonotype was seen repeatedly, ten times or more. At one end, the junction sequence differs from germline, possibly due to a read error. J is TRBJ2-3 and V is TRBV20-1; D remains ambiguous. Germline V CDR1 and CDR2: DFQATT, SNEGSKA (reference sequence). The CDR3 is 11 amino acids. The CDR3 DNA is TGCAGTGCGCCAAGCAGAGATACGCAGTATTTT. This translates into CSAPSRDTQYF.

This clonotype was recorded at least ten times. The chain uses TRBV5-4 and TRBJ2-4; 8 bases match TRBD1. J was trimmed by 7 bases and V by 5 bases; bases with no gene match: 11. This CDR3 has 15 amino acids. CDR1 and CDR2 (germline): SGHNT, YYREEE (reference sequence). DNA for the CDR3: TGTGCCAGCAGTCCTGACAGGGGTTTATTGAACATTCAGTACTTC. Translated: CASSPDRGLLNIQYF.

This clonotype was recorded at least ten times. The CDR3 sequence is CASSMGETQYF. Here the CDR3 DNA reads TGTGCCAGTAGTATGGGAGAGACCCAGTACTTC. The genes are TRBV19 and TRBJ2-5; D not certain. Trimming stripped 3 bases from V and 4 bases from J, with 3 bases between. From germline, CDR1 is LNHDA and CDR2 SQIVND (reference sequence). This CDR3 region has 11 residues.